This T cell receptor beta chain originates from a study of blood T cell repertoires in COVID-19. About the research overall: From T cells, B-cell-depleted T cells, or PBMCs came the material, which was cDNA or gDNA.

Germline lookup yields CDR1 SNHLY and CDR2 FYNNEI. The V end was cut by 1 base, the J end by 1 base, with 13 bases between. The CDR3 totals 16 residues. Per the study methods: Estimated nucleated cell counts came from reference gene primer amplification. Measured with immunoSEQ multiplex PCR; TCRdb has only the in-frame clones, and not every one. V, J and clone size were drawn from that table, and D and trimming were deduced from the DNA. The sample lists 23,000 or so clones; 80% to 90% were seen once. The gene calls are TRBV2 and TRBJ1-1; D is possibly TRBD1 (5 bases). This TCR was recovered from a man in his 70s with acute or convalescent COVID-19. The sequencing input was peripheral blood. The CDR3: CASSEEEGITNTEAFF. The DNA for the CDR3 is TGTGCCAGCAGTGAAGAGGAGGGGATTACGAACACTGAAGCTTTCTTT.